Listed below are T cell receptor beta chains from one sample, sequenced in a study of blood T cell repertoires in COVID-19. Assay: immunoSEQ multiplex PCR; the TCRdb copy retains only in-frame clones and omits some. This sample has around 20,000 clones, with more than 85% found just once. Sequenced input: peripheral blood. The receptor source for this set is a woman aged 55 to 70 with active COVID-19. Both conserved end residues are part of each CDR3. A D gene is named only where the DNA matches it firmly. Not all rows give a size; the values are once, few, many and, for expanded clones, a class.

j_call	clone_size	d_call	cdr3_length	v_call	cdr3_nt	cdr3_aa
TRBJ2-1	.	TRBD2	18	TRBV4-2	TGTGCCACCCAGCCGGGACTAGCGGGGGTTAGCTCCTACAATGAGCAGTTCTTC	CATQPGLAGVSSYNEQFF
TRBJ2-2	.	TRBD2	14	TRBV5-1	TGCGCCAGCTTTGGTCGGACTAGCGAAGGGGAGCTGTTTTTT	CASFGRTSEGELFF
TRBJ2-7	.	TRBD1	15	TRBV13	TGTGCCAGCAACTCCCAGGGGGTGGATCCCTACGAGCAGTACTTC	CASNSQGVDPYEQYF
TRBJ2-4	.	TRBD2	17	TRBV6-1	TGTGCCAGCAGTGAATCTTGGGGGGAGGGATTTCAGAGCATTCAGTACTTC	CASSESWGEGFQSIQYF
TRBJ1-2	.	.	15	TRBV7-2	TGTGCCAGCAGCCCCCTATCTACGGGGGACTATGGCTACACCTTC	CASSPLSTGDYGYTF
TRBJ2-2	few	.	15	TRBV6-5	TGTGCCAGCATCGCCTCGGGGGGCGAGGTCGGGGAGCTGTTTTTT	CASIASGGEVGELFF
TRBJ1-2	.	TRBD1	16	TRBV4-1	TGCGCCAGCAGCCAAGATTGGACAGGGTGGGTCTATGGCTACACCTTC	CASSQDWTGWVYGYTF
TRBJ1-6	.	TRBD1	15	TRBV9	TGTGCCAGCAGCGTCGCCGGGACAGTATCTTCACCCCTCCACTTT	CASSVAGTVSSPLHF
TRBJ1-2	.	TRBD1	15	TRBV6-1	TGTGCCAGCAGTGAATATGGGACAGCAGGGTTCGGCTACACCTTC	CASSEYGTAGFGYTF
TRBJ1-2	.	TRBD1	12	TRBV29-1	TGCAGCGTCCGACAGGGAGGATCTGGCTACACCTTC	CSVRQGGSGYTF
TRBJ1-2	.	TRBD1	13	TRBV6-5	TGTGCCAGCAGTCGGACAGGGGACTATGGCTACACCTTC	CASSRTGDYGYTF
TRBJ1-3	.	.	14	TRBV3-1/TRBV3-2	TGTGCCAGCAGCCAAGACGCGTCAGGAAACACCATATATTTT	CASSQDASGNTIYF
TRBJ2-1	.	TRBD1	12	TRBV5-6	TGTGCCAGCAGCCGAGACAGGGATGAGCAGTTCTTC	CASSRDRDEQFF
TRBJ1-2	.	.	11	TRBV24-1	TGTGCCACCAGTGACGGGTATGGCTACACCTTC	CATSDGYGYTF
TRBJ2-3	.	TRBD2	16	TRBV29-1	TGCAGCGTCATCCAGCGGGGAGGAGTTAGCACAGATACGCAGTATTTT	CSVIQRGGVSTDTQYF
TRBJ1-1	.	TRBD1	16	TRBV27	TGTGCCAGCAGTTACCGAGGGGACAGGGCGAGCACTGAAGCTTTCTTT	CASSYRGDRASTEAFF
TRBJ2-1	.	TRBD2	14	TRBV2	TGTGCCTTTAGGGCGGGGGGCACCTACAATGAGCAGTTCTTC	CAFRAGGTYNEQFF
TRBJ2-1	few	TRBD2	15	TRBV2	TGTGCCAGCAGTGGATTAGCGGGGGGGCATGGTGAGCAGTTCTTC	CASSGLAGGHGEQFF
TRBJ1-6	.	.	13	TRBV13	TGTGCCAGCAGCTCGGCGGCGTTATCACCCCTCCACTTT	CASSSAALSPLHF
TRBJ2-5	once	.	15	TRBV7-9	TGTGCCAGCAGCTTGGAGTTGGGCGGGCCAGAGACCCAGTACTTC	CASSLELGGPETQYF
TRBJ1-2	few	.	13	TRBV2	TGTGCCAGCAGTGTGTGGGGCGCGGATGGCTACACCTTC	CASSVWGADGYTF
TRBJ2-1	.	TRBD2	15	TRBV6-9	TGTGCCAGCAGTTATCTCCAGCGGGACTACAATGAGCAGTTCTTC	CASSYLQRDYNEQFF
TRBJ1-2	.	TRBD1	14	TRBV18	TGTGCCAGCTCAGGACAGGGAGGGGGCTATGGCTACACCTTC	CASSGQGGGYGYTF
TRBJ2-1	.	TRBD2	15	TRBV9	TGTGCCAGCAGCGTAGGAGCGGGGGGCCTAAATGAGCAGTTCTTC	CASSVGAGGLNEQFF
TRBJ2-5	.	TRBD2	19	TRBV7-6	TGTGCCAGCAGCTTGGGGCTCTCGTCGGGACTAGCGGGCCAAGAGACCCAGTACTTC	CASSLGLSSGLAGQETQYF
TRBJ1-6	.	TRBD1	19	TRBV28	TGTGCCAGCAGTTCCCCCGGGACAGGGTCGAGCTCCTATAATTCACCCCTCCACTTT	CASSSPGTGSSSYNSPLHF
TRBJ1-1	.	.	14	TRBV7-9	TGTGCCAGCAGCTTAGGGCGGTTGAACACTGAAGCTTTCTTT	CASSLGRLNTEAFF
TRBJ2-1	.	TRBD2	18	TRBV3-1/TRBV3-2	TGTGCCAGCAGCCATCGCGGACTAGCGGGGGGCCCCTACAATGAGCAGTTCTTC	CASSHRGLAGGPYNEQFF
TRBJ1-6	.	TRBD1	15	TRBV6-5	TGTGCCAGCAGTCTCCGGGACAGGCGGGATTCACCCCTCCACTTT	CASSLRDRRDSPLHF
TRBJ2-1	.	TRBD2	17	TRBV10-3	TGTGCCACCAGACGGGAATTAGCGGGGAAGGCTTACAATGAGCAGTTCTTC	CATRRELAGKAYNEQFF
TRBJ2-2	.	.	13	TRBV24-1	TGTGCCACCAGGGCGGGGAACACCGGGGAGCTGTTTTTT	CATRAGNTGELFF